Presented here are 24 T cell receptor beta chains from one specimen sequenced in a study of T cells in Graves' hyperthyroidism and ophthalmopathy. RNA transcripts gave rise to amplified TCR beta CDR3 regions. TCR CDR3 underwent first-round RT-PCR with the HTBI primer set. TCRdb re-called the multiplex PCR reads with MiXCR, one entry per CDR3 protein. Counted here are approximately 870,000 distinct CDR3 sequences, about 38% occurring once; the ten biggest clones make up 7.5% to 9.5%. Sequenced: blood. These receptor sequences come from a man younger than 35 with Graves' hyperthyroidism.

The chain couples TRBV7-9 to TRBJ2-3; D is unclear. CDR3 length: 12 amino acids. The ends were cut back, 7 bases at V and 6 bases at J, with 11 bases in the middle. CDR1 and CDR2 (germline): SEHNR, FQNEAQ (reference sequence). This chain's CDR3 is CASTQAKDTQYF. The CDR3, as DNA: TGTGCCAGCACCCAGGCGAAGGATACGCAGTATTTT.

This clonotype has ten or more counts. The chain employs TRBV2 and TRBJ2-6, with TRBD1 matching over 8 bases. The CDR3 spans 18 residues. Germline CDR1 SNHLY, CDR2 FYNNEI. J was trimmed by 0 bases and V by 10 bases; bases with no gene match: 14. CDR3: CATLEPDRAPSGANVLTF. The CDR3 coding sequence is TGTGCCACCTTGGAGCCGGACAGGGCTCCCTCTGGGGCCAACGTCCTGACTTTC.

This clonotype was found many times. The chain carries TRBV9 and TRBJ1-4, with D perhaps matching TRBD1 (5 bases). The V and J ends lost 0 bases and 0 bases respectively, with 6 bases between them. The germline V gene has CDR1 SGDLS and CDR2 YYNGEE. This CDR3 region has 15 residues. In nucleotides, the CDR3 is TGTGCCAGCAGCGTAGGGGGGACAACTAATGAAAAACTGTTTTTT. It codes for CASSVGGTTNEKLFF.

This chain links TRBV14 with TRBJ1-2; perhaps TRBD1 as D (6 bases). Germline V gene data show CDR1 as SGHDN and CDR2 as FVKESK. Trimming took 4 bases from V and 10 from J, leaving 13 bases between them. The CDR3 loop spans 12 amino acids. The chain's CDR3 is CASSPWTEDYTF. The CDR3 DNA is TGTGCCAGCAGCCCCTGGACAGAAGACTACACCTTC.

CDR3 sequence: CASQGALVQFF. CDR3 DNA: TGTGCCAGTCAGGGGGCCTTGGTGCAGTTCTTC. The gene calls are TRBV2 and TRBJ2-1, with 8 bases identical to TRBD1. The CDR3 sequence is 11 residues long. Looked up from germline, CDR1 is SNHLY and CDR2 is FYNNEI. Trimming cost V 9 bases and J 12 bases; bases outside gene matches: 7.

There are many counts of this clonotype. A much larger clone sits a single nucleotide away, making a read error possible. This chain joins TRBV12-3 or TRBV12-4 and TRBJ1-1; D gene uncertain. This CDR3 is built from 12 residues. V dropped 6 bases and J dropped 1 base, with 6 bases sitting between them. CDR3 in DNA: TGTGCCAGCAGGTGGGGGAACACTGAAGCTTTCTTT. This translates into CASRWGNTEAFF.

The CDR3 bases are TGCAGTGCTAGAGATGGGGGCCCGGGACAGGCCACCTATGGCTACACCTTC. Protein sequence: CSARDGGPGQATYGYTF. V and J are TRBV20-1 and TRBJ1-2; 8 bases map to TRBD1. CDR3 size: 17 residues. Germline loops: CDR1 DFQATT, CDR2 SNEGSKA (reference sequence). V lost 0 bases and J lost 4; bases outside the gene matches: 13.

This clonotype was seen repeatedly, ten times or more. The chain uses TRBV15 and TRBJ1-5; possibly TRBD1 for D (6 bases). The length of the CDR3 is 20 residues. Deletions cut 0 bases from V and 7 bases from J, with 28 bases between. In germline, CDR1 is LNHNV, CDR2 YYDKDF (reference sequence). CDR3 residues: CATSRDRAGEGYMLGQPQHF. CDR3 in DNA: TGTGCCACCAGCAGAGATCGGGCAGGGGAAGGCTATATGCTAGGGCAGCCCCAGCATTTT.

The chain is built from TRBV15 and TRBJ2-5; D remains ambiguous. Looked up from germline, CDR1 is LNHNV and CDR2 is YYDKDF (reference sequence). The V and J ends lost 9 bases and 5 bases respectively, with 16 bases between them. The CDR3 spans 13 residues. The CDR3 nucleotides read TGTGCCACGGAGTCAATCACAGACGAGACCCAGTACTTC. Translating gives CATESITDETQYF.

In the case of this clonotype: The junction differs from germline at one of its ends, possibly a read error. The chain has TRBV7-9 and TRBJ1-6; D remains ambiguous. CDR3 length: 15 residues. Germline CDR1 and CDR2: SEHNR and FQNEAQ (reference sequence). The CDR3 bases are TGCGCCAGCAGCCAAGAACACCGCTATAATTCACCCCTCCACTTT. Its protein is CASSQEHRYNSPLHF. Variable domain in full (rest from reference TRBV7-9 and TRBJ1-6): DTGVSQNPRHKITKRGQNVTFRCDPISEHNRLYWYRQTLGQGPEFLTYFQNEAQLEKSRLLSDRFSAERPKGSFSTLEIQRTEQGDSAMYLCASSQEHRYNSPLHFGNGTRLTVT.

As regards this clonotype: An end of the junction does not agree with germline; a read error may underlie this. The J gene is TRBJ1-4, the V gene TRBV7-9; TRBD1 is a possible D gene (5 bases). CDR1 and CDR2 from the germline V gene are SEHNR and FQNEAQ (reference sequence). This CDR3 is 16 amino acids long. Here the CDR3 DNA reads TGTACCAGCAGCTACGGGACGAGTAGAACTAATGAAAAACTGTTTTTT. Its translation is CTSSYGTSRTNEKLFF.

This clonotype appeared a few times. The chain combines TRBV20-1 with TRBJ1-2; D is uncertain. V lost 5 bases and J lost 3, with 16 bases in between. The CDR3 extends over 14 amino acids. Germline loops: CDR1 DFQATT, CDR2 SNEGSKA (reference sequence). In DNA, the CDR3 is TGCAGTGCTTTCGGGTCAGTTATCGACTATGGCTACACCTTC. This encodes CSAFGSVIDYGYTF.

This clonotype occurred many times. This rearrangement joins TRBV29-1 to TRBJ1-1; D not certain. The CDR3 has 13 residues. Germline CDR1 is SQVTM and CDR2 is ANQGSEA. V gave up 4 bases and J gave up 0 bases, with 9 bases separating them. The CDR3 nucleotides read TGCAGCGTTGTGACGTACATGAACACTGAAGCTTTCTTT. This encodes CSVVTYMNTEAFF.

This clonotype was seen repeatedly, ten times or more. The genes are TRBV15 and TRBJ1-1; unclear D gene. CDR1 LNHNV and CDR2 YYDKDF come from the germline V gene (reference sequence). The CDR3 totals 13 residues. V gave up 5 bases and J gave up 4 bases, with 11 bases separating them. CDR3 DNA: TGTGCCACCAGCCCGACAAGATTCACTGAAGCTTTCTTT. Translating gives CATSPTRFTEAFF.

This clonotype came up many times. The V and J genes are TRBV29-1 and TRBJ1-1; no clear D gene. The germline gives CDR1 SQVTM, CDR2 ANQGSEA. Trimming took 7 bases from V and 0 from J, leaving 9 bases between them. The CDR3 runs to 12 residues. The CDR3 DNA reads TGCAGCGCGGCGGAGATGAACACTGAAGCTTTCTTT. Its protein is CSAAEMNTEAFF.

CDR3 sequence: CASSPNQRETYEQYF. The CDR3 DNA follows: TGTGCCAGCAGTCCCAACCAGCGGGAGACCTACGAGCAGTACTTC. The rearrangement joins TRBV9 to TRBJ2-7, with 8 bases aligning to TRBD2. Germline trimming cut 5 bases from V and 2 bases from J; bases unmatched to any gene: 9. Germline assignment: CDR1 SGDLS and CDR2 YYNGEE. The CDR3 length is 15 residues.

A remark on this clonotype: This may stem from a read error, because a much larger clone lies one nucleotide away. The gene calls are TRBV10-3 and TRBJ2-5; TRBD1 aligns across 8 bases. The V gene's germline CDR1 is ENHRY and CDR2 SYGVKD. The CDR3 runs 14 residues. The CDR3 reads CAISPDRGQGTQYF. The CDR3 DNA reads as TGTGCCATCAGCCCCGACAGGGGTCAAGGGACCCAGTACTTC.

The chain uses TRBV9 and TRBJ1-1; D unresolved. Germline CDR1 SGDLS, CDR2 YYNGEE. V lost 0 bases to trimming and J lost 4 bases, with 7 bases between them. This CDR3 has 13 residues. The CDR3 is CASSVVQSTEAFF. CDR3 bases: TGTGCCAGCAGCGTAGTACAGAGCACTGAAGCTTTCTTT.

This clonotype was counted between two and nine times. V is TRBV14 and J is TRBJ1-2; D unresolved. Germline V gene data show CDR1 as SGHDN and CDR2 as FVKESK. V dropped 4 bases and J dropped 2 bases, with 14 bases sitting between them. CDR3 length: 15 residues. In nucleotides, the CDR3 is TGTGCCAGCAGCCCAAGCGGGAAATTCAACTATGGCTACACCTTC. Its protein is CASSPSGKFNYGYTF.

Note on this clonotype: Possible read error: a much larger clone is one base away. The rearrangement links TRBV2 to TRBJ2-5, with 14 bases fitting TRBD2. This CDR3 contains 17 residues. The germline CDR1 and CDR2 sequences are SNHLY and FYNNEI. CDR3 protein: CAGSEAEGLAGVETQYF. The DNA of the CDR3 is TGTGCCGGCAGTGAAGCCGAGGGACTAGCGGGAGTAGAGACCCAGTACTTC.

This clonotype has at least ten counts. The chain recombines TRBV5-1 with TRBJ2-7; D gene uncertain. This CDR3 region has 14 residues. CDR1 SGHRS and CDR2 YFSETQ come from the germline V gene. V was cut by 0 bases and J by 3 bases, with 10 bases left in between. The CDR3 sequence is CASSLGASRYEQYF. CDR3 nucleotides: TGCGCCAGCAGCTTGGGCGCCAGTCGCTACGAGCAGTACTTC.

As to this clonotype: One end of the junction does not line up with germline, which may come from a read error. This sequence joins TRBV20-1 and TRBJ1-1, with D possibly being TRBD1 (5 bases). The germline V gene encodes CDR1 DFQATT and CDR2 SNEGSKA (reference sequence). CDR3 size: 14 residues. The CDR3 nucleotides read TGCAGTGCTTTAAGTTCAGGGACGAACACTGAAACTTTCTTT. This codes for CSALSSGTNTETFF.

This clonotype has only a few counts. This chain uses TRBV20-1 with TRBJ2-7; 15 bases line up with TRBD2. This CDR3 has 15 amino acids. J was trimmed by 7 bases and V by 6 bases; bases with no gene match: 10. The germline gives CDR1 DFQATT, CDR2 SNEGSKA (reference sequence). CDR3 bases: TGCAGTGCCCCCGGACTAGCGGGAGGGCCGAGTGAGCAGTACTTC. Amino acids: CSAPGLAGGPSEQYF.

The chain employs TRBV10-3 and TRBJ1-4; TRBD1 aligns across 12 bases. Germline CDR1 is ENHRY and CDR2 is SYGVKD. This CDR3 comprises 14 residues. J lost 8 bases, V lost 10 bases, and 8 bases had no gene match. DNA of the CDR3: TGTGCCAGCACGGGACAGGGGGCGTTCGAAAAACTGTTTTTT. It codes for CASTGQGAFEKLFF.